The 18 T cell receptor beta chains below all came from one sample that was sequenced in a study of post-analysis software for immune sequencing data (dated by TCRdb to between 2014 and 2016). Antigens for these TCRs are unknown. Libraries came from PCR. This sample was sequenced with an Illumina HiSeq 2500. To reduce PCR and sequencing biases, unique molecular identifiers were built into the TCR beta cDNA libraries. The public reads were reanalyzed by TCRdb: fastp trimming at Q25, MiXCR alignment, in-frame beta chains only. One record per CDR3 amino acid sequence lists the most common genes and DNA. The sample records roughly 430,000 distinct CDR3 sequences, more than 30% of which are singletons. The ten largest clonotypes hold approximately 7.7% of the sample. The study at large found these results: Significantly higher frequencies in patients than in controls were found for about 5 TRBV segments, including TRBV5-6, TRBV5-1 and TRBV20-1.

The sequencing input was blood. The receptors derive from a girl aged 2 to 9 with multiple sclerosis.

The chain has TRBV6-2 or TRBV6-3 and TRBJ2-7; 7 bases match TRBD1. Germline V CDR1 and CDR2: MNHEY, SVGEGT. V lost 7 bases, J lost 3 bases, and 9 bases stayed unmatched. CDR3 size: 14 residues. The CDR3 is CASMGEQGNYEQYF. Written as DNA, the CDR3 is TGTGCCAGCATGGGGGAACAGGGGAACTACGAGCAGTACTTC.

The V call is TRBV5-1, the J call TRBJ2-1; 9 nucleotides match TRBD2. The germline gives CDR1 SGHRS, CDR2 YFSETQ. The junction had 4 bases not matched to a gene; V was cut back by 0 bases and J by 9 bases. The length of the CDR3 is 14 residues. CDR3 in DNA: TGCGCCAGCAGCTTGGTACTAGCGGGTGGTGAGCAGTTCTTC. Translating it yields CASSLVLAGGEQFF.

The chain uses TRBV6-4 and TRBJ2-3; possible D gene TRBD2, 6 bases. The V gene lost 0 bases and the J gene lost 4 bases, with 8 bases spanning the gap. The CDR3 runs to 14 residues. CDR1 MRHNA and CDR2 SNTAGT come from the germline V gene. CDR3 protein: CASSDSPSADTQYF. The CDR3 DNA follows: TGTGCCAGCAGTGACTCACCTAGCGCAGATACGCAGTATTTT.

The count of this clonotype is one. The V call is TRBV28, the J call TRBJ1-5; TRBD1 might be the D (6 bases). Germline values: CDR1 MDHEN, CDR2 SYDVKM. Trimming pared 7 bases from V and 0 bases from J, leaving 13 bases between. CDR3 length: 15 amino acids. The CDR3 loop reads CASIKTGDSNQPQHF. CDR3 coding DNA: TGTGCCAGCATCAAGACAGGTGATAGCAATCAGCCCCAGCATTTT.

Only a few counts were recorded for this clonotype. The junction and the germline gene differ at one end; a read error may be behind it. The chain couples TRBV9 to TRBJ2-1, with 9 nucleotides matching TRBD1. This CDR3 is built from 15 residues. Germline V gene sequence: CDR1 SGDLS, CDR2 YYNGEE. The CDR3, as DNA: TGTGCCAGCAGCCAGGGGACAGGGAGGTACAATGAGCAGTTCTTT. As protein: CASSQGTGRYNEQFF.

This clonotype showed up just a few times. The chain links TRBV28 to TRBJ1-5; tentative D call: TRBD1 (5 bases). Germline CDR1 reads MDHEN; CDR2 reads SYDVKM. The CDR3 extends over 13 amino acids. Trimming shortened V by 6 bases and J by 2 bases, and 8 bases separated the two germline ends. CDR3 residues: CASSRRGNQPQHF. The CDR3 region has the DNA TGTGCCAGCAGCCGCAGGGGCAATCAGCCCCAGCATTTT.

Regarding this clonotype: A much larger clone differs by one base, so this may be a read error. V gene TRBV18 combines with J gene TRBJ2-1; TRBD1 is a possible D gene (7 bases). With the DNA end fitting TRBJ2-7 better, the J assignment may be wrong. The CDR3 has 18 amino acids. The germline V gene has CDR1 KGHSH and CDR2 LQKENI. This CDR3 reads CVSSLNRGRTPLEGEQYF. In nucleotides, the CDR3 is TGTGTCAGCTCACTCAACAGGGGCCGGACCCCTCTGGAGGGCGAGCAGTACTTC.

V and J are TRBV7-9 and TRBJ2-1; D is unresolved. The CDR3 is 16 amino acids. The germline V gene encodes CDR1 SEHNR and CDR2 FQNEAQ (reference sequence). The V end was cut by 2 bases, the J end by 0 bases, with 11 bases between. This chain's CDR3 is CASSLPERSSYNEQFF. The CDR3 region has the DNA TGTGCCAGCAGCTTACCCGAGAGGAGCTCCTACAATGAGCAGTTCTTC.

This clonotype was seen more than once but under ten times. V and J are TRBV20-1 and TRBJ2-3; D is unresolved. CDR3 length equals 14 residues. CDR1 and CDR2 (germline): DFQATT, SNEGSKA (reference sequence). With 1 base removed from V and 0 bases from J, the gap between germline ends came to 8 bases. CDR3 DNA sequence: TGCAGTGCTAGAGTCGTATTTAGCACAGATACGCAGTATTTT. Protein sequence: CSARVVFSTDTQYF.

This clonotype was observed a few times. The rearrangement joins TRBV10-3 to TRBJ2-3; D call uncertain. The germline V and J ends were trimmed by 2 bases and 3 bases, with 3 bases remaining between them. The CDR3 has 12 residues. Looked up from germline, CDR1 is ENHRY and CDR2 is SYGVKD. CDR3 protein: CAISEITDTQYF. CDR3 sequence (DNA): TGTGCCATCAGTGAGATTACAGATACGCAGTATTTT.

This clonotype was counted a few times. The rearrangement links TRBV14 to TRBJ2-7; TRBD1 is a possible D gene (5 bases). Germline CDR1 reads SGHDN; CDR2 reads FVKESK. This CDR3 has 13 amino acids. Trimming left V 3 bases short and J 4 bases short, with 10 bases between. The chain's CDR3 is CASSQHTGYEQYF. DNA of the CDR3: TGTGCCAGCAGCCAGCATACAGGATACGAGCAGTACTTC.

This clonotype was detected only a few times. The chain has TRBV20-1 and TRBJ2-1, with TRBD2 matching over 7 bases. V shed 6 bases, J shed 2 bases, and the junction held 7 bases outside the gene matches. The CDR3 has 14 residues. The germline CDR1 and CDR2 sequences are DFQATT and SNEGSKA (reference sequence). CDR3 DNA: TGCAGTGCCCAGAGCGGGGCCCCCTACAATGAGCAGTTCTTC. Translated: CSAQSGAPYNEQFF.

V gene TRBV13 combines with J gene TRBJ1-4; TRBD1 matches at 9 bases. Germline V CDR1 and CDR2: PRHDT, FYEKMQ (reference sequence). The CDR3 is 16 amino acids. V gave up 5 bases and J gave up 8 bases; unmatched junction bases: 12. The CDR3 nucleotides are TGTGCCAGCAGCATACGCTCCGGGACAGGGAAGGAAAAACTGTTTTTT. Its translation: CASSIRSGTGKEKLFF.

The chain employs TRBV27 and TRBJ2-7; 9 bases are shared with TRBD2. The germline gives CDR1 MNHEY, CDR2 SMNVEV (reference sequence). The CDR3 covers 15 residues. The trim removed 4 bases at V and 2 bases at J, leaving 6 bases unmatched. This CDR3 is CASSSPLAGAYEQYF. The CDR3 DNA sequence: TGTGCCAGCAGTTCGCCGTTAGCGGGAGCCTACGAGCAGTACTTC.

The chain has TRBV7-9 and TRBJ1-2, with unresolved D. Trimming took off 1 base at V and 2 bases at J, with 8 bases between the two ends. CDR3 size: 14 residues. Germline values: CDR1 SEHNR, CDR2 FQNEAQ (reference sequence). The CDR3 is CASSLVSQNYGYTF. CDR3 bases: TGTGCCAGCAGCTTAGTATCCCAGAACTATGGCTACACCTTC. Full variable domain (rest looked up from reference TRBV7-9 and TRBJ1-2): DTGVSQNPRHKITKRGQNVTFRCDPISEHNRLYWYRQTLGQGPEFLTYFQNEAQLEKSRLLSDRFSAERPKGSFSTLEIQRTEQGDSAMYLCASSLVSQNYGYTFGSGTRLTVV.

The chain carries TRBV6-2 or TRBV6-3 and TRBJ2-1, with 9 positions matching TRBD2. The V and J ends lost 6 bases and 3 bases, in that order; junction bases with no gene match: 6. This CDR3 region has 15 residues. CDR1 is MNHEY and CDR2 is SVGEGT in the germline V gene. The CDR3 nucleotides read TGTGCCAGCAGAGCGGTAGCGGGAGACTACAATGAGCAGTTCTTC. Translating it yields CASRAVAGDYNEQFF.

This clonotype came up once. This chain links TRBV2 with TRBJ1-5, with 10 bases that match TRBD1. Trimming removed 8 bases from V and 7 bases from J; junction bases left unmatched: 11. The CDR3 runs 15 residues. CDR1 and CDR2 (germline): SNHLY, FYNNEI. This CDR3 is CASQFDRGHGQPQHF. Here the CDR3 DNA reads TGTGCCAGCCAGTTCGACAGGGGGCACGGACAGCCCCAGCATTTT.

V usage is TRBV7-9 and J usage is TRBJ2-3; 10 bases map to TRBD2. The CDR3 is 17 residues long. V lost 0 bases to trimming and J lost 0 bases; unmatched junction nucleotides: 3. CDR1 and CDR2 from the germline V gene are SEHNR and FQNEAQ (reference sequence). The DNA for the CDR3 is TGTGCCAGCAGCTTAGCAACGACTAGCGGGAGCACAGATACGCAGTATTTT. It translates to CASSLATTSGSTDTQYF.